Presented here are 27 T cell receptor beta chains from one specimen sequenced in a study of blood T cell repertoires in COVID-19. TCRdb's copy holds only in-frame clones and misses some; the assay was immunoSEQ multiplex PCR. The repertoire includes under 250,000 clones, approximately 82% of them detected once, and around 2.6% sits in the top ten. Specimen: peripheral blood. The receptors were gathered from a woman aged 70-85 years with active or convalescent COVID-19.

The genes are TRBV13 and TRBJ2-1; the match to TRBD2 covers 8 bases. The V gene end was trimmed by 2 bases and the J gene end by 9 bases; junction bases not matched to a gene: 9. The CDR3 runs to 15 residues. Per germline, CDR1 PRHDT and CDR2 FYEKMQ (reference sequence). The CDR3 protein is CASSLNVAGSSEQFF. CDR3 DNA: TGTGCCAGCAGCTTAAATGTAGCGGGATCGAGTGAGCAGTTCTTC.

The chain uses TRBV27 and TRBJ1-5; D unclear. V lost 5 bases to trimming and J lost 5 bases, with 7 bases between them. The CDR3 runs to 12 residues. Germline V gives CDR1 MNHEY, CDR2 SMNVEV (reference sequence). The CDR3 region is CASSPHDQPQHF. The CDR3 nucleotides are TGTGCCAGCAGTCCCCATGATCAGCCCCAGCATTTT.

The table lists this clone with a count of one. The genes are TRBV5-1 and TRBJ2-3, with D hard to call. V was pared by 0 bases and J by 3 bases, with 8 bases between. The CDR3 consists of 14 residues. Germline V gene data show CDR1 as SGHRS and CDR2 as YFSETQ. CDR3 DNA: TGCGCCAGCAGCTTGGAACAGATGACAGATACGCAGTATTTT. Its translation: CASSLEQMTDTQYF.

V gene TRBV7-2 combines with J gene TRBJ2-5; possibly TRBD1 for D (5 bases). CDR3 length equals 13 residues. Trimming pared 3 bases from V and 7 bases from J, leaving 12 bases between. Germline V gene lookup returns CDR1 SGHTA and CDR2 FQGNSA. In DNA, the CDR3 is TGTGCCAGCAGCTTCGGCAGGGATTGGACCCAGTACTTC. It specifies CASSFGRDWTQYF. The whole variable domain, filled in from reference TRBV7-2 and TRBJ2-5, reads GAGVSQSPSNKVTEKGKDVELRCDPISGHTALYWYRQSLGQGLEFLIYFQGNSAPDKSGLPSDRFSAERTGGSVSTLTIQRTQQEDSAVYLCASSFGRDWTQYFGPGTRLLVL.

The chain carries TRBV30 and TRBJ1-5; D may be TRBD1 (6 bases). This CDR3 comprises 12 residues. With 1 base removed from V and 10 bases from J, the gap between germline ends came to 11 bases. Germline values: CDR1 GTSNPN, CDR2 SVGIG (reference sequence). The CDR3 sequence: CAWSAPGAPQHF. The CDR3 region has the DNA TGTGCCTGGAGTGCCCCAGGGGCACCCCAGCATTTT.

The gene calls are TRBV7-9 and TRBJ2-5, with a weak D call TRBD2 (6 bases). The CDR3 has 15 residues. V lost 9 bases, J lost 5 bases, and 22 bases lay in between. Germline-derived CDR1 and CDR2 are SEHNR and FQNEAQ (reference sequence). CDR3 sequence: CASQQEGAGGETQYF. DNA of the CDR3: TGTGCCAGTCAACAAGAGGGTGCAGGAGGGGAGACCCAGTACTTC.

The chain combines TRBV18 with TRBJ2-5, with D hard to call. The V gene lost 3 bases and the J gene lost 0 bases, with 5 bases spanning the gap. Germline CDR1 and CDR2: KGHSH and LQKENI. This CDR3 has 13 amino acids. CDR3 residues: CASSPEYQETQYF. CDR3 bases: TGTGCCAGCTCACCTGAGTACCAAGAGACCCAGTACTTC.

This clone showed up just a few times. V and J are TRBV20-1 and TRBJ1-1, with TRBD1 identical over 8 bases. V shed 3 bases and J 4 bases; nucleotides not matched to a gene: 13. Per germline, CDR1 DFQATT and CDR2 SNEGSKA (reference sequence). The CDR3 consists of 16 residues. The CDR3, as DNA: TGCAGTGCTAGTAACCCAGACAGGGGCTGGGGCACTGAAGCTTTCTTT. It translates to CSASNPDRGWGTEAFF.

This chain connects TRBV6-6 to TRBJ2-7; 8 bases agree with TRBD2. The CDR3 has 12 amino acids. Germline CDR1 MNHNY, CDR2 SVGAGI (reference sequence). V lost 11 bases and J lost 3; bases outside the gene matches: 6. CDR3 sequence: CAVVGTSYEQYF. DNA of the CDR3: TGTGCCGTAGTGGGGACTAGCTACGAGCAGTACTTC.

The J gene is TRBJ2-2, the V gene TRBV2; D might be TRBD1 (6 bases). The CDR3 is 15 amino acids. The germline CDR1 and CDR2 sequences are SNHLY and FYNNEI. V was pared by 7 bases and J by 1 base, with 13 bases between. As DNA, the CDR3 is TGTGCCAGCACCCGGACAGAGCTGAACACCGGGGAGCTGTTTTTT. This translates into CASTRTELNTGELFF.

This chain connects TRBV7-9 to TRBJ1-5, with TRBD1 identical over 8 bases. Germline CDR1 reads SEHNR; CDR2 reads FQNEAQ (reference sequence). This CDR3 has 15 amino acids. The V and J ends lost 4 bases and 0 bases, in that order; junction bases with no gene match: 2. The DNA of the CDR3 is TGTGCCAGCAGCTCAGGACAGGGTAGCAATCAGCCCCAGCATTTT. Amino acids: CASSSGQGSNQPQHF.

CDR3 residues: CASSRNQGGGYTF. The CDR3 nucleotides are TGTGCCAGCAGCCGCAACCAGGGAGGTGGCTACACCTTC. V and J are TRBV7-8 and TRBJ1-2; TRBD1 is a possible D gene (5 bases). This CDR3 region has 13 residues. The V end lost 5 bases, the J end lost 7 bases, and 14 bases lay between the germline ends. Germline CDR1 SGHVS, CDR2 FQNEAQ.

This rearrangement joins TRBV5-1 to TRBJ1-3, with 11 positions matching TRBD1. Germline lookup yields CDR1 SGHRS and CDR2 YFSETQ. With 3 bases clipped from V and 4 bases from J, the junction kept 6 bases outside the gene matches. This CDR3 contains 16 residues. The CDR3 DNA is TGCGCCAGCAGCTCAGGGGACAGGGGGGACGGAAACACCATATATTTT. It is translated as CASSSGDRGDGNTIYF.

The rearrangement uses TRBV21-1 and TRBJ2-3; the table's D call of TRBD2 was not tested on the DNA. TRBV21-1 constitutes a pseudogene. This CDR3 has 15 residues. The CDR3 DNA is TGTGCCAGCAGCCCGTGGGGGGATTTCACAGATACGCAGTATTTT. It specifies CASSPWGDFTDTQYF.

The chain carries TRBV19 and TRBJ2-6; TRBD1 aligns across 9 bases. With 2 bases clipped from V and 1 base from J, the junction kept 6 bases outside the gene matches. The CDR3 consists of 18 residues. CDR1 is LNHDA and CDR2 is SQIVND in the germline V gene (reference sequence). The CDR3 coding sequence is TGTGCCAGTAGTATAAAACCCGGGACAGGGTCTGGGGCCAACGTCCTGACTTTC. It codes for CASSIKPGTGSGANVLTF.

This rearrangement joins TRBV6-2 or TRBV6-3 to TRBJ1-6; no reliable D call. V lost 2 bases and J lost 6, with 20 bases in between. The CDR3 sequence is 18 residues long. CDR1 is MNHEY, CDR2 SVGEGT, per germline. The CDR3 loop is CASSYPWPGITRNSPLHF. The CDR3 DNA is TGTGCCAGCAGTTACCCATGGCCGGGGATAACGCGTAATTCACCCCTCCACTTT.

This chain uses TRBV5-1 with TRBJ2-1; D not resolved. V was pared by 7 bases and J by 7 bases, with 6 bases between. This CDR3 is 10 amino acids long. Looked up from germline, CDR1 is SGHRS and CDR2 is YFSETQ. The CDR3 DNA reads as TGCGCCAGCTCGGGTAATGAGCAGTTCTTC. This gives the protein CASSGNEQFF.

The rearrangement joins TRBV19 to TRBJ2-7, with 15 nucleotides matching TRBD2. CDR1 is LNHDA, CDR2 SQIVND, per germline (reference sequence). The CDR3 is 16 amino acids. J was trimmed by 2 bases and V by 5 bases; bases with no gene match: 4. CDR3 sequence reads: CASSRTSGRGTYEQYF. The CDR3, as DNA: TGTGCCAGTAGTCGGACTAGCGGGAGGGGCACCTACGAGCAGTACTTC. The whole variable domain, remainder taken from reference TRBV19 and TRBJ2-7, is DGGITQSPKYLFRKEGQNVTLSCEQNLNHDAMYWYRQDPGQGLRLIYYSQIVNDFQKGDIAEGYSVSREKKESFPLTVTSAQKNPTAFYLCASSRTSGRGTYEQYFGPGTRLTVT.

V is TRBV2 and J is TRBJ2-3, with D possibly TRBD1 on 5 matching bases. V lost 10 bases, J lost 0 bases, and 14 bases lay in between. The CDR3 contains 14 residues. Looked up from germline, CDR1 is SNHLY and CDR2 is FYNNEI. Here the CDR3 DNA reads TGTGCCACCGAGCTCAGGGTTAGCACAGATACGCAGTATTTT. As protein: CATELRVSTDTQYF.

The chain uses TRBV11-2 and TRBJ2-4; TRBD2 matches at 9 bases. CDR1 and CDR2 from the germline V gene are SGHAT and FQNNGV. This CDR3 has 17 amino acids. J was trimmed by 0 bases and V by 8 bases; bases with no gene match: 11. The CDR3 DNA sequence: TGTGCCAGCCAAGGGGCGGGGGGGCTCTTAGCCAAAAACATTCAGTACTTC. Protein sequence: CASQGAGGLLAKNIQYF.

This chain joins TRBV15 and TRBJ2-7; tentative D call: TRBD1 (5 bases). The CDR3 runs to 17 residues. Germline values: CDR1 LNHNV, CDR2 YYDKDF (reference sequence). V was trimmed by 1 base and J by 2 bases, leaving 18 bases between them. The CDR3, as DNA: TGTGCCACCAGCAGAGGCCGCGGCGGACACTCGGCCTACGAGCAGTACTTC. Residues: CATSRGRGGHSAYEQYF.

The genes are TRBV5-4 and TRBJ2-3; 14 bases are shared with TRBD2. Germline CDR1 is SGHNT and CDR2 is YYREEE (reference sequence). V shed 4 bases, J shed 0 bases, and the junction held 7 bases outside the gene matches. The CDR3 covers 18 residues. The CDR3 region has the DNA TGTGCCAGCAGCCCCGGGACTAGCGGGGGACGCAGCACAGATACGCAGTATTTT. Its protein is CASSPGTSGGRSTDTQYF. The whole variable domain, filled in from reference TRBV5-4 and TRBJ2-3, reads ETGVTQSPTHLIKTRGQQVTLRCSSQSGHNTVSWYQQALGQGPQFIFQYYREEENGRGNFPPRFSGLQFPNYSSELNVNALELDDSALYLCASSPGTSGGRSTDTQYFGPGTRLTVL.

The chain has TRBV21-1 and TRBJ2-3; TRBD2 reflects the table's D call only, with no check against the DNA. TRBV21-1 is reported as a pseudogene. The CDR3 extends over 21 amino acids. CDR3 in amino acids: CASSGGKGTSGGPSSTDTQYF. CDR3 DNA sequence: TGTGCCAGCAGCGGAGGAAAAGGGACTAGCGGGGGCCCCTCTAGCACAGATACGCAGTATTTT.

This chain links TRBV28 with TRBJ2-7; D may be TRBD2 (5 bases). In germline, CDR1 is MDHEN, CDR2 SYDVKM. The CDR3 is 15 residues long. Trimming left V 5 bases short and J 5 bases short, with 19 bases between. CDR3 sequence reads: CASSETRDPADEQYF. CDR3 DNA sequence: TGTGCCAGCAGTGAAACCCGGGATCCTGCGGACGAGCAGTACTTC.

The chain carries TRBV19 and TRBJ1-5, with TRBD1 matching over 9 bases. The CDR3 contains 16 residues. CDR1 LNHDA and CDR2 SQIVND come from the germline V gene (reference sequence). V was clipped by 7 bases and J by 0 bases; unmatched bases: 7. CDR3 sequence reads: CASTGQGRYSNQPQHF. The CDR3 nucleotides are TGTGCCAGTACTGGACAGGGGCGGTATAGCAATCAGCCCCAGCATTTT.

The chain employs TRBV29-1 and TRBJ2-1; 10 bases fit TRBD2. The length of the CDR3 is 18 residues. Germline trimming cut 4 bases from V and 0 bases from J; bases unmatched to any gene: 12. CDR1 and CDR2 (germline): SQVTM, ANQGSEA. CDR3 protein: CSVVGTSVWGGSYNEQFF. The CDR3 nucleotides read TGCAGCGTTGTCGGGACTAGCGTCTGGGGCGGCTCCTACAATGAGCAGTTCTTC.

J is TRBJ2-3 and V is TRBV28, with 10 positions matching TRBD2. V lost 4 bases and J lost 3; bases outside the gene matches: 7. The CDR3 has 16 amino acids. The germline gives CDR1 MDHEN, CDR2 SYDVKM. CDR3 DNA: TGTGCCAGCAGTTCAAGAGCGGGAGGGGGAACAGATACGCAGTATTTT. Translation gives CASSSRAGGGTDTQYF. Using reference TRBV28 and TRBJ2-3 for the parts outside the CDR3, the full variable domain is DVKVTQSSRYLVKRTGEKVFLECVQDMDHENMFWYRQDPGLGLRLIYFSYDVKMKEKGDIPEGYSVSREKKERFSLILESASTNQTSMYLCASSSRAGGGTDTQYFGPGTRLTVL.